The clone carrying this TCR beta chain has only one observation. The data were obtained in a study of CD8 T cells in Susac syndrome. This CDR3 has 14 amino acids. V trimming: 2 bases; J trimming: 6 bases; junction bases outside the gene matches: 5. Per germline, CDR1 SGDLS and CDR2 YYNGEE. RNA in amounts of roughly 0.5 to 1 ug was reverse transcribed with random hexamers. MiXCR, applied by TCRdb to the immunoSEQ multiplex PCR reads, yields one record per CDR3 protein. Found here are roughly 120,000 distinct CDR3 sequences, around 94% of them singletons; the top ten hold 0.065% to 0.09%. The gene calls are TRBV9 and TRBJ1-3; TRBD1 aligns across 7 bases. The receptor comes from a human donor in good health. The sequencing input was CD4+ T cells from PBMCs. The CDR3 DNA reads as TGTGCCAGCAGCGTCAGGGGGAGTGAAAACACCATATATTTT. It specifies CASSVRGSENTIYF.